One and the same sample provided the 32 T cell receptor beta chains below, sequenced in a study of blood T cell repertoires in COVID-19. Method: immunoSEQ multiplex PCR; TCRdb's copy keeps in-frame clones and lacks some. The sample has 150,000 to 200,000 clones, around 80% seen once. The sequencing input was PBMCs or T cells enriched from blood (not recorded which). Source of these receptors: a middle-aged man who had recovered from COVID-19.

The rearrangement uses TRBV19 and TRBJ2-2; D remains ambiguous. This CDR3 comprises 13 residues. The V gene lost 8 bases and the J gene lost 1 base, with 8 bases spanning the gap. CDR1 and CDR2 from the germline V gene are LNHDA and SQIVND (reference sequence). CDR3 residues: CASSRRNTGELFF. Written as DNA, the CDR3 is TGTGCCAGTTCGCGGAGGAACACCGGGGAGCTGTTTTTT.

This chain links TRBV7-6 with TRBJ2-1, with TRBD2 matching 8 bases. Trimming cost V 4 bases and J 2 bases; bases outside gene matches: 16. The V gene's germline CDR1 is SGHVS and CDR2 FNYEAQ. The CDR3 sequence is 19 residues long. This chain's CDR3 is CASSYYPVEERGPYNEQFF. DNA for the CDR3: TGTGCCAGCAGCTATTACCCCGTTGAGGAGCGGGGGCCCTACAATGAGCAGTTCTTC.

The chain combines TRBV13 with TRBJ1-6, with a tentative D call TRBD1 (5 bases). V was trimmed by 2 bases and J by 10 bases, leaving 9 bases between them. Looked up from germline, CDR1 is PRHDT and CDR2 is FYEKMQ (reference sequence). CDR3 length: 13 amino acids. The CDR3: CASSLQGYSPLHF. The CDR3 DNA reads as TGTGCCAGCAGCTTACAGGGTTACTCACCCCTCCACTTT.

This chain joins TRBV28 and TRBJ1-3; 8 bases are shared with TRBD1. The CDR3 is 14 amino acids. J was trimmed by 2 bases and V by 6 bases; bases with no gene match: 3. The germline V gene encodes CDR1 MDHEN and CDR2 SYDVKM. In DNA, the CDR3 is TGTGCCAGCAGCTCAGGGGGCGCTGGAAACACCATATATTTT. Translated, it gives CASSSGGAGNTIYF.

V is TRBV13 and J is TRBJ2-2; a possible D gene is TRBD1 (6 bases). This CDR3 has 16 residues. Trimming removed 5 bases at V and 6 bases at J, with 19 bases between. Germline V gives CDR1 PRHDT, CDR2 FYEKMQ (reference sequence). This chain's CDR3 is CASSTRRGGVSGELFF. In nucleotides, the CDR3 is TGTGCCAGCAGCACCCGGCGAGGGGGAGTATCCGGGGAGCTGTTTTTT.

There are a few counts of this clone. This chain connects TRBV5-5 to TRBJ2-3, with 13 bases fitting TRBD2. The CDR3 sequence is 14 residues long. Germline V gene lookup returns CDR1 SGHKS and CDR2 YYEKEE (reference sequence). V was clipped by 6 bases and J by 6 bases; unmatched bases: 4. Here the CDR3 DNA reads TGTGCCAGCACCCTGACTAGCGGGGGGGATACGCAGTATTTT. Translation gives CASTLTSGGDTQYF.

The CDR3 protein is CASSLGTGRGDEQYF. CDR3 sequence (DNA): TGTGCCAGCAGTTTAGGGACAGGTCGGGGTGACGAGCAGTACTTC. The chain has TRBV28 and TRBJ2-7, with 8 bases that match TRBD1. CDR3 size: 15 residues. Germline V gene sequence: CDR1 MDHEN, CDR2 SYDVKM. V gave up 2 bases and J gave up 5 bases; unmatched junction bases: 8.

V is TRBV24-1 and J is TRBJ2-2; 13 bases are shared with TRBD2. This CDR3 has 16 residues. Per the germline V gene, CDR1 is KGHDR and CDR2 is SFDVKD. With 4 bases clipped from V and 4 bases from J, the junction kept 2 bases outside the gene matches. The CDR3 sequence is CATSDRTSGGTGELFF. CDR3 nucleotide sequence: TGTGCCACCAGTGACCGGACTAGCGGGGGCACCGGGGAGCTGTTTTTT.

This chain joins TRBV29-1 and TRBJ1-1, with TRBD1 matching over 9 bases. Per the germline V gene, CDR1 is SQVTM and CDR2 is ANQGSEA. V shed 7 bases and J 7 bases; nucleotides not matched to a gene: 10. This CDR3 spans 13 amino acids. DNA for the CDR3: TGCAGCGGCCAAACAGGGGGCGCGGGTGAAGCTTTCTTT. This codes for CSGQTGGAGEAFF.

This clone was detected a few times. This chain links TRBV27 with TRBJ1-3, with D possibly matching TRBD1 (5 bases). The CDR3 runs to 16 residues. The ends were cut back, 3 bases at V and 1 base at J, with 13 bases in the middle. The germline V gene has CDR1 MNHEY and CDR2 SMNVEV (reference sequence). The CDR3 DNA sequence: TGTGCCAGCAGTTTCTTGGTCAGGGCTTCTGGAAACACCATATATTTT. Amino acids: CASSFLVRASGNTIYF.

The rearrangement uses TRBV6-1 and TRBJ1-6, with 8 bases lining up with TRBD1. V lost 3 bases to trimming and J lost 10 bases; unmatched junction nucleotides: 8. Germline CDR1 reads MNHNS; CDR2 reads SASEGT. The CDR3 runs to 15 residues. CDR3 sequence reads: CASSETGQGESPLHF. In DNA form, the CDR3 reads TGTGCCAGCAGTGAGACAGGACAGGGAGAATCACCCCTCCACTTT.

The V call is TRBV11-2, the J call TRBJ2-7; 10 bases agree with TRBD2. With 4 bases clipped from V and 1 base from J, the junction kept 4 bases outside the gene matches. Germline CDR1 and CDR2: SGHAT and FQNNGV. CDR3 length: 15 residues. The CDR3 reads CASSWTSGNSYEQYF. CDR3 in DNA: TGTGCCAGCAGCTGGACTAGCGGTAATTCCTACGAGCAGTACTTC.

This rearrangement joins TRBV5-6 to TRBJ2-7; 8 bases align to TRBD2. The V segment lost 4 bases and the J segment 2 bases; nucleotides outside the gene matches: 5. The germline CDR1 and CDR2 sequences are SGHDT and YYEEEE. This CDR3 spans 14 amino acids. CDR3 amino acids: CASSTRTSPYEQYF. In DNA form, the CDR3 reads TGTGCCAGCAGCACAAGGACTAGCCCCTACGAGCAGTACTTC.

The chain employs TRBV15 and TRBJ2-1, with no clear D. Between the trimmed V and J ends, which lost 0 bases and 4 bases, there was a span of 13 bases. CDR3 length equals 16 residues. Per germline, CDR1 LNHNV and CDR2 YYDKDF (reference sequence). Here the CDR3 DNA reads TGTGCCACCAGCAGAGATCCCACCTCACAGTACAATGAGCAGTTCTTC. It translates to CATSRDPTSQYNEQFF. Supplemented by reference TRBV15 and TRBJ2-1, the full variable domain reads DAMVIQNPRYQVTQFGKPVTLSCSQTLNHNVMYWYQQKSSQAPKLLFHYYDKDFNNEADTPDNFQSRRPNTSFCFLDIRSPGLGDTAMYLCATSRDPTSQYNEQFFGPGTRLTVL.

This clone was picked up a small number of times. The rearrangement joins TRBV19 to TRBJ2-3, with D perhaps TRBD1 (6 bases). The CDR3 runs 14 residues. Germline values: CDR1 LNHDA, CDR2 SQIVND (reference sequence). Trimming shortened V by 8 bases and J by 1 base, and 13 bases separated the two germline ends. The CDR3 sequence is CASYSGQGTDTQYF. The CDR3 DNA follows: TGTGCCAGTTACTCGGGACAAGGCACAGATACGCAGTATTTT.

The chain is built from TRBV6-6 and TRBJ2-7, with 7 bases identical to TRBD2. The CDR3 spans 13 residues. CDR1 and CDR2 from the germline V gene are MNHNY and SVGAGI (reference sequence). V dropped 1 base and J dropped 6; count of bases not matched to a gene: 3. CDR3 DNA sequence: TGTGCCAGCAGTTACTTGAGCGGGACCGAGCAGTACTTC. It codes for CASSYLSGTEQYF.

This clone has only a few counts. The rearrangement uses TRBV28 and TRBJ1-2; D is undetermined. Germline lookup yields CDR1 MDHEN and CDR2 SYDVKM. V lost 6 bases and J lost 8, with 10 bases in between. This CDR3 contains 11 residues. CDR3 nucleotides: TGTGCCAGCAGGGAGGGAACGGGCTACACCTTC. This sequence encodes CASREGTGYTF.

The chain combines TRBV11-1 with TRBJ2-1; possibly TRBD1 for D (6 bases). The germline V gene has CDR1 SGHAT and CDR2 FQDESV (reference sequence). The CDR3 runs 16 residues. V lost 1 base to trimming and J lost 8 bases, with 18 bases between them. The CDR3 DNA is TGTGCCAGCAGCTTAGGGCGGGTAGGGGGATGGGATGAGCAGTTCTTC. Translation: CASSLGRVGGWDEQFF.

The V call is TRBV5-1, the J call TRBJ1-2; 7 bases line up with TRBD1. The CDR3 covers 16 residues. The V segment lost 0 bases and the J segment 6 bases; nucleotides outside the gene matches: 11. The germline V gene has CDR1 SGHRS and CDR2 YFSETQ. The DNA of the CDR3 is TGCGCCAGCAGCTTGGAGGGAGACAGGGTTTCAGATGGCTACACCTTC. Protein product: CASSLEGDRVSDGYTF.

V and J are TRBV2 and TRBJ2-5; unclear D gene. The CDR3 is made up of 14 amino acids. The V end was cut by 7 bases, the J end by 2 bases, with 14 bases between. Looked up from germline, CDR1 is SNHLY and CDR2 is FYNNEI. CDR3 residues: CASNGRGRQETQYF. The CDR3, as DNA: TGTGCCAGCAATGGGCGTGGCAGACAAGAGACCCAGTACTTC.

This clone was seen only a few times. This chain links TRBV19 with TRBJ2-1; weak D call: TRBD2 (6 bases). The V end was cut by 10 bases, the J end by 5 bases, with 12 bases between. Germline CDR1 reads LNHDA; CDR2 reads SQIVND (reference sequence). The CDR3 length is 12 residues. The DNA for the CDR3 is TGTGCCACTTCGGGACTTAACAATGAGCAGTTCTTC. This sequence encodes CATSGLNNEQFF.

J is TRBJ2-5 and V is TRBV5-4; 8 bases fit TRBD1. CDR3 size: 15 residues. Germline lookup yields CDR1 SGHNT and CDR2 YYREEE (reference sequence). The ends lost 2 bases at V and 3 bases at J; junction bases unmatched: 6. CDR3 in DNA: TGTGCCAGCAGCTTCGACAGGGGTAAAGAAGAGACCCAGTACTTC. This encodes CASSFDRGKEETQYF.

This clone was counted only a few times. The V call is TRBV4-1, the J call TRBJ2-2; TRBD2 aligns across 10 bases. This CDR3 has 18 residues. Germline CDR1 reads MGHRA; CDR2 reads YSYEKL. V lost 8 bases, J lost 5 bases, and 17 bases stayed unmatched. CDR3 loop: CASQQPRGLAGDTGELFF. CDR3 nucleotide sequence: TGCGCCAGCCAGCAGCCAAGAGGTCTAGCGGGAGATACCGGGGAGCTGTTTTTT.

V and J are TRBV7-3 and TRBJ2-2; 9 bases map to TRBD2. The length of the CDR3 is 16 residues. CDR1 and CDR2 from the germline V gene are SGHTA and FQGTGA. The V segment lost 5 bases and the J segment 1 base; nucleotides outside the gene matches: 5. In nucleotides, the CDR3 is TGTGCCAGCAGCAGCGGGAGGCGGATGAACACCGGGGAGCTGTTTTTT. Protein: CASSSGRRMNTGELFF. Supplemented by reference TRBV7-3 and TRBJ2-2, the full variable domain reads GAGVSQTPSNKVTEKGKYVELRCDPISGHTALYWYRQSLGQGPEFLIYFQGTGAADDSGLPNDRFFAVRPEGSVSTLKIQRTERGDSAVYLCASSSGRRMNTGELFFGEGSRLTVL.

The rearrangement joins TRBV19 to TRBJ1-2; TRBD1 matches 7 bases. The CDR3 length is 15 residues. The V and J ends lost 5 bases and 3 bases, in that order; junction bases with no gene match: 9. CDR1 and CDR2 (germline): LNHDA, SQIVND (reference sequence). This CDR3 reads CASSPAGTAYYGYTF. The DNA for the CDR3 is TGTGCCAGTAGTCCCGCCGGGACAGCCTACTATGGCTACACCTTC.

This rearrangement joins TRBV30 to TRBJ2-7, with 7 positions matching TRBD1. Germline loops: CDR1 GTSNPN, CDR2 SVGIG (reference sequence). The ends lost 7 bases at V and 4 bases at J; junction bases unmatched: 7. The CDR3 has 12 residues. CDR3 in amino acids: CALRTGEYEQYF. CDR3 nucleotide sequence: TGTGCCTTACGGACAGGCGAGTACGAGCAGTACTTC.

The rearrangement links TRBV14 to TRBJ1-2; D unclear. Deletions cut 1 base from V and 4 bases from J, with 16 bases between. The CDR3 is 16 residues long. Germline V gives CDR1 SGHDN, CDR2 FVKESK. The CDR3 loop is CASSQGPGREAYGYTF. The CDR3 coding sequence is TGTGCCAGCAGCCAAGGGCCGGGGAGGGAGGCCTATGGCTACACCTTC.

The chain joins TRBV30 to TRBJ2-3; 14 bases agree with TRBD2. CDR3 length: 17 residues. The junction had 14 bases not matched to a gene; V was cut back by 4 bases and J by 8 bases. From germline, CDR1 is GTSNPN and CDR2 SVGIG (reference sequence). CDR3 nucleotide sequence: TGTGCCTGGACCGGGACTAGCGGGGGTAGGGGCCGTGTTACGCAGTATTTT. This gives the protein CAWTGTSGGRGRVTQYF.

This clone was counted only a few times. This chain uses TRBV24-1 with TRBJ2-5; D remains ambiguous. The CDR3 sequence is 15 residues long. V was clipped by 4 bases and J by 1 base, with 12 bases between them. Germline assignment: CDR1 KGHDR and CDR2 SFDVKD. DNA for the CDR3: TGTGCCACCAGTGAACCCGCCGGGTTCCAAGAGACCCAGTACTTC. Translating gives CATSEPAGFQETQYF.

The chain has TRBV9 and TRBJ2-1; TRBD1 is a possible D gene (6 bases). The CDR3 extends over 16 amino acids. Between the trimmed V and J ends, which lost 0 bases and 6 bases, there was a span of 16 bases. CDR1 SGDLS and CDR2 YYNGEE come from the germline V gene. CDR3 nucleotide sequence: TGTGCCAGCAGCGTAGCTATGGGGGCAGGTAGCAATGAGCAGTTCTTC. It specifies CASSVAMGAGSNEQFF.

The CDR3 spells CASSLLVAGQGGNGYTF. In nucleotides, the CDR3 is TGTGCCAGCAGTTTATTGGTCGCCGGACAGGGAGGTAATGGCTACACCTTC. This rearrangement joins TRBV28 to TRBJ1-2; 8 positions agree with TRBD1. Germline V gives CDR1 MDHEN, CDR2 SYDVKM. The CDR3 is 17 amino acids. The V segment lost 1 base and the J segment 6 bases; nucleotides outside the gene matches: 13.

The chain recombines TRBV25-1 with TRBJ2-5, with 9 bases identical to TRBD2. This CDR3 is 16 amino acids long. Germline V gene data show CDR1 as MGHDK and CDR2 as SYGVNS. V trimming: 1 base; J trimming: 2 bases; junction bases outside the gene matches: 5. CDR3 in amino acids: CASSEWRTSVQETQYF. CDR3 nucleotide sequence: TGTGCCAGCAGTGAATGGCGGACTAGCGTACAAGAGACCCAGTACTTC.